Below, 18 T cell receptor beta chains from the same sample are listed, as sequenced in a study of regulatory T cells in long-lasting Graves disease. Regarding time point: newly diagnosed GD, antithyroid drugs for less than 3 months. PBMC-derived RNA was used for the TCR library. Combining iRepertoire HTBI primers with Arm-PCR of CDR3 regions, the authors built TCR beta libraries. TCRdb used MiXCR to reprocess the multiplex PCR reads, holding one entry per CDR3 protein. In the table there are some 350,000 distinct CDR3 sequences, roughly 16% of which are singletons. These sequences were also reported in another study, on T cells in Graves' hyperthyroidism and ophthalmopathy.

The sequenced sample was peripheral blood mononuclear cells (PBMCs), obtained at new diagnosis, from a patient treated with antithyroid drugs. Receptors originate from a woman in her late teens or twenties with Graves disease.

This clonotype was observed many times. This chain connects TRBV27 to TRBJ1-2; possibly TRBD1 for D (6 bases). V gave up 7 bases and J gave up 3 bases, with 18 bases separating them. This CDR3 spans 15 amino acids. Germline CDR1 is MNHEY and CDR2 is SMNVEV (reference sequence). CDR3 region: CASILSGTPHYGYTF. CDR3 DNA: TGTGCCAGCATCTTATCCGGGACACCACACTATGGCTACACCTTC.

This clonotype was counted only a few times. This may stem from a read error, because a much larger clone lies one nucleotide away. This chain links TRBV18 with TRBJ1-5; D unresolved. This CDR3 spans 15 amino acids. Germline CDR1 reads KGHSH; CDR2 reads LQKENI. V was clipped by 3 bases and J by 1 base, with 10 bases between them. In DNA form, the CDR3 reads TGTGCCAGCTCACCCACCGGACGGAGCAATCAGCCCCAGCATTTT. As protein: CASSPTGRSNQPQHF.

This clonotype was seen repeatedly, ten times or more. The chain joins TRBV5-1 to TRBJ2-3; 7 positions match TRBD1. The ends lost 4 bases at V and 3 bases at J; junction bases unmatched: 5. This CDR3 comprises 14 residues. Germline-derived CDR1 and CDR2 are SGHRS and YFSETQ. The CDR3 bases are TGCGCCAGCAGCCAGGGACAGCAAACAGATACGCAGTATTTT. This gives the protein CASSQGQQTDTQYF. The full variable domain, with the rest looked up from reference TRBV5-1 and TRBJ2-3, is KAGVTQTPRYLIKTRGQQVTLSCSPISGHRSVSWYQQTPGQGLQFLFEYFSETQRNKGNFPGRFSGRQFSNSRSEMNVSTLELGDSALYLCASSQGQQTDTQYFGPGTRLTVL.

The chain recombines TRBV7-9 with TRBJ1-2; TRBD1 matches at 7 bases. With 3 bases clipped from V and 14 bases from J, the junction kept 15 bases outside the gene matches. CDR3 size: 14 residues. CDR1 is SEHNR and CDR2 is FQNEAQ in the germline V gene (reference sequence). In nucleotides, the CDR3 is TGTGCCAGCAGCTTTGACAGGGAAACTATGGCGGGAACCTTC. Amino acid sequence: CASSFDRETMAGTF.

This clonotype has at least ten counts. The CDR3 bases are TGTGCCAGCAGCTTGGGCGGCACCCGAAATTCACCCCTCCACTTT. This codes for CASSLGGTRNSPLHF. The rearrangement links TRBV5-4 to TRBJ1-6; D not certain. Per the germline V gene, CDR1 is SGHNT and CDR2 is YYREEE (reference sequence). CDR3 size: 15 residues. Trimming took 0 bases from V and 7 from J, leaving 11 bases between them. The variable domain in full, completed from reference TRBV5-4 and TRBJ1-6, reads ETGVTQSPTHLIKTRGQQVTLRCSSQSGHNTVSWYQQALGQGPQFIFQYYREEENGRGNFPPRFSGLQFPNYSSELNVNALELDDSALYLCASSLGGTRNSPLHFGNGTRLTVT.

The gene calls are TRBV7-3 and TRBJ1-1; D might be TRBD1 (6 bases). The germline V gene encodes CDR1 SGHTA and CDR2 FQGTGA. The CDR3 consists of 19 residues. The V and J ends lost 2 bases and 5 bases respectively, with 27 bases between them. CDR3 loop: CASSLRGGWGEGGGTEAFF. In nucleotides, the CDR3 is TGTGCCAGCAGCTTACGGGGGGGTTGGGGGGAAGGGGGAGGAACTGAAGCTTTCTTT.

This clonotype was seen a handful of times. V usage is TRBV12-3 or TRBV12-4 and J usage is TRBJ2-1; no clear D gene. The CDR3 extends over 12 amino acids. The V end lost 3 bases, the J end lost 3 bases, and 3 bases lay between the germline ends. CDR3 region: CASSFFYNEQFF. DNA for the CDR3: TGTGCCAGCAGTTTTTTCTACAATGAGCAGTTCTTC.

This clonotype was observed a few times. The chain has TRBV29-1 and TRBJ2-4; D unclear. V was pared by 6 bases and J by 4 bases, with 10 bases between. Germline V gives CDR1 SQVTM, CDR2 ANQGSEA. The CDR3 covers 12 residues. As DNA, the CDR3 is TGCAGCGTGAACTGGGGTAAAAACATTCAGTACTTC. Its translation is CSVNWGKNIQYF.

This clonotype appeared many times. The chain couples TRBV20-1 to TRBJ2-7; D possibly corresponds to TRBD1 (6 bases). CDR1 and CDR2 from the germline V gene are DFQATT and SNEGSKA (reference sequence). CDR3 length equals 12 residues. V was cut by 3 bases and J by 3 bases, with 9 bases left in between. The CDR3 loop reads CSASRTVYEQYF. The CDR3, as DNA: TGCAGTGCTAGTAGGACAGTCTACGAGCAGTACTTC.

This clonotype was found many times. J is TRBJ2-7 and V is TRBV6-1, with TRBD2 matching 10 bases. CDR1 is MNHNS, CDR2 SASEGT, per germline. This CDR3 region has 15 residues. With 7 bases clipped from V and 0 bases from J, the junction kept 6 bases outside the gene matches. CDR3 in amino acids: CASIEIAGGSYEQYF. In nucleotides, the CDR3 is TGTGCCAGCATCGAGATAGCGGGAGGCTCCTACGAGCAGTACTTC.

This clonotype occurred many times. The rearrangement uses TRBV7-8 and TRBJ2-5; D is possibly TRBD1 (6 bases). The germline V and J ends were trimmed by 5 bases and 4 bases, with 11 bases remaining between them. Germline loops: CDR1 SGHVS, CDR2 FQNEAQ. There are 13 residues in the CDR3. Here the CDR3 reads CASSPTGGETQYF. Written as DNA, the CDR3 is TGTGCCAGCAGCCCGACAGGAGGAGAGACCCAGTACTTC. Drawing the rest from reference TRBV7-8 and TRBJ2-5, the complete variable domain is GAGVSQSPRYKVAKRGQDVALRCDPISGHVSLFWYQQALGQGPEFLTYFQNEAQLDKSGLPSDRFFAERPEGSVSTLKIQRTQQEDSAVYLCASSPTGGETQYFGPGTRLLVL.

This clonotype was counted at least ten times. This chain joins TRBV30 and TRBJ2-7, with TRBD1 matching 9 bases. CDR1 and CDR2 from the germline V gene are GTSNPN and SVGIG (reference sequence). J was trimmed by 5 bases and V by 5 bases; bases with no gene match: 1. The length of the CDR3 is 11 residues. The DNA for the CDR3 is TGTGCCTGGGGACAGGGGAACGAGCAGTACTTC. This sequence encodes CAWGQGNEQYF.

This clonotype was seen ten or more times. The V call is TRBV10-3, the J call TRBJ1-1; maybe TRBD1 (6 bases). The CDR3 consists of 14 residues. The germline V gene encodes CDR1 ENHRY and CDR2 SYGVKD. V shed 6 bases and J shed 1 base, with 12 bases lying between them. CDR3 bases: TGTGCCATCAGGCTACAGGGTTCGAACACTGAAGCTTTCTTT. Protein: CAIRLQGSNTEAFF.

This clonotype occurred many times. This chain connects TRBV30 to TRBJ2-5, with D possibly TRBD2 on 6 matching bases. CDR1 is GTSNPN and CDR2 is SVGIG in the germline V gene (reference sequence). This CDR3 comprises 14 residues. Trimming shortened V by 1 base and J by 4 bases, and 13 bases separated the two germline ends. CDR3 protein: CAWSGRVGGETQYF. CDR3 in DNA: TGTGCCTGGAGTGGGAGGGTGGGAGGAGAGACCCAGTACTTC.

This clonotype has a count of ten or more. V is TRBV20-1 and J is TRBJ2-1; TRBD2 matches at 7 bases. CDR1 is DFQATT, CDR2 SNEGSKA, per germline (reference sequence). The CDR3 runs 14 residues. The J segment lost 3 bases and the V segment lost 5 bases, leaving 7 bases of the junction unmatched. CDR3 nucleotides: TGCAGTGCTGGGAGCGCGGGAGACTACAATGAGCAGTTCTTC. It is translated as CSAGSAGDYNEQFF.

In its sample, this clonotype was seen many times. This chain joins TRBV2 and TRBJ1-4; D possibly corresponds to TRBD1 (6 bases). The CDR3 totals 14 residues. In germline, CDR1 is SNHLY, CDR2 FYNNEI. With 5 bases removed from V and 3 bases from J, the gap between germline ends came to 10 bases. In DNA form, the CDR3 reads TGTGCCAGCAGTTACAGGGATTCTAATGAAAAACTGTTTTTT. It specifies CASSYRDSNEKLFF.

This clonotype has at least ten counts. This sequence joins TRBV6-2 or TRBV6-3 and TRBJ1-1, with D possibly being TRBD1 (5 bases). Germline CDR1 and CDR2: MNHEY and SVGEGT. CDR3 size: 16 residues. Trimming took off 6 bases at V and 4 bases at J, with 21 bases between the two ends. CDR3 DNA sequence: TGTGCCAGCAGCGACGGAGGATTAGGGGTGGGCACTGAAGCTTTCTTT. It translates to CASSDGGLGVGTEAFF.

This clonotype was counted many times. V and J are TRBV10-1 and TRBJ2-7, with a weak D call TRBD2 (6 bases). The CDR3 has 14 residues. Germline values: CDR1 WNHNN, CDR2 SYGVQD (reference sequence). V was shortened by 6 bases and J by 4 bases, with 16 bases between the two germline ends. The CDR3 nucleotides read TGCGCCAGCAGGGGCCGGACTATCTTATACGAGCAGTACTTC. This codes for CASRGRTILYEQYF.